This T cell receptor beta chain was captured by sequencing in a study of STAT5B mutations in CD4+ large granular lymphocyte leukemia (dated by TCRdb to 2021 to 2024). At the level of the whole study: Among the healthy controls, the CDR3 'QG' motif was associated with a particular HLA allele. The study compared the TCRbeta repertoires of patients with CD4+ T-cell large granular lymphocyte leukemia against those of healthy blood donors. The purity of purified fractions was confirmed by flow cytometry on FACSCanto II or FACSVerse to exceed 95% among lymphocytes. Broad study findings and their caveats: Data were not HLA-matched; higher clonality in CD4+ versus CD8+ T-LGLL could reflect the relatively small sample size. TRBV06-family usage was enriched among the top patient clones (8/27) compared with healthy controls (2/35). Greater clonality appeared to be present in CD4-sorted patient repertoires than in healthy CD4+ repertoires, and the difference was retained after the putative leukemic clones were removed. The main leukemic clonotypes were found to be private to each patient, although 25% of the main leukemic clonotypes were detected at low frequency in the non-leukemic repertoires of other patients.

Turning to this clone: Its target antigen remains unknown. Qualities for individual bases were not recorded, and no much larger clone is one base off.

CDR3 length: 17 amino acids, cysteine to phenylalanine. CDR3 DNA only is kept here, 51 bases in frame from base 1. V was cut back by 3 bases and J by 0 bases, leaving a gap of 15 bases between them. CDR1 LNHDA and CDR2 SQIVND were looked up in the germline V gene (reference sequence). The healthy control group was made up of fewer than 40 blood donors, and the Finnish Red Cross blood service supplied their buffy coats. All TCR-sequenced material derived from peripheral blood: patient blood samples and healthy donor buffy coats. Peripheral blood mononuclear cells were isolated by Ficoll-Hypaque gradient centrifugation. Magnetic purification was used to isolate CD4+ cells from the buffy coats of the healthy controls. The Gentra Puregene Cell and Tissue kit was used for genomic DNA extraction, and quantification was performed on a Qubit 2.0 fluorometer. The immunoSEQ assay at survey resolution was applied to genomic DNA for sequencing of TCRbeta rearrangements. The original methods were these. In the TCR sequencing data, the lowest productive clonotype frequency that could be detected was 2.59 x 10-5. Only productive TCRbeta rearrangements, defined as complete and in-frame sequences, were included in the analyses. The clonality of each sample was calculated as Simpson clonality in the immunoSEQ Analyzer version 3.0. Clones were binned by frequency as very rare, small, medium, large (1-20%) or hyperexpanded (>20%). Generation probabilities were estimated with OLGA 1.2.3, V-gene circos plots were generated with VDJtools, specificities were searched for in VDJdb, and CDR3 motifs were identified with GLIPH. Held by TCRdb, this immuneACCESS table contains in-frame sequences only and omits some clones. Under half of the omission traces to an unresolved V gene where checked; the cause of the rest is unknown. That table supplies the V and J calls and clone size; D and trimming were determined from the DNA. The sample table contains around 24,000 clones; only one count was recorded for about 78% of them. Nearly 0.65% of the sample is held by the ten biggest clonotypes.

Sequencing was performed on CD4+ T cells from blood buffy coats. The rearranged chain carries TRBV19 and TRBJ1-5, with a weak D call of TRBD1 (6 bases match). This sequence originates from a human donor in good health. The bases read TGTGCCAGTAGTATTGGTCGACAGGTCTATAGCAATCAGCCCCAGCATTTT. It codes for CASSIGRQVYSNQPQHF.